This T cell receptor beta chain was retrieved from a study of OX40 agonist ivuxolimab in advanced cancers. The overall study: The dose of intravenous ivuxolimab that patients received every 2 weeks ranged from 0.01 to 10 mg/kg.

TCRdb's table, derived via immunoSEQ multiplex PCR, lists solely in-frame clones and lacks some. The sample shows about 89,000 clones, roughly 88% of them seen only once. This clone has a single count. CDR3 size: 14 residues. Looked up from germline, CDR1 is LNHDA and CDR2 is SQIVND (reference sequence). Trimming pared 5 bases from V and 8 bases from J, leaving 13 bases between. The TCR originated in an adult with an advanced solid tumor such as melanoma, head and neck, liver or kidney cancer. The J gene is TRBJ1-6, the V gene TRBV19, with D perhaps matching TRBD1 (5 bases). Material: CD4+ or CD8+ T cells sorted from blood, obtained in a trial of the OX40 agonist ivuxolimab. This CDR3 reads CASSPQADYSPLHF. CDR3 sequence (DNA): TGTGCCAGTAGTCCACAGGCGGATTATTCACCCCTCCACTTT.